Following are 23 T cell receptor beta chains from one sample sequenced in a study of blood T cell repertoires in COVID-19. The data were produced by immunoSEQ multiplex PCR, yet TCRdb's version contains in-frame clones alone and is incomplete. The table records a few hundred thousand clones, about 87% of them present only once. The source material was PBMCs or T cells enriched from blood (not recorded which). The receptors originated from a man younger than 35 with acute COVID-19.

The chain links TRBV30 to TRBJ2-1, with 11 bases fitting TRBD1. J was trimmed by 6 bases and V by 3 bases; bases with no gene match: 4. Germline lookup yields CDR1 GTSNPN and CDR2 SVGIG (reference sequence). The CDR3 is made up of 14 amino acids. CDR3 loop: CAWRGQGALNEQFF. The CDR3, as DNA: TGTGCCTGGAGAGGACAGGGGGCGCTCAATGAGCAGTTCTTC.

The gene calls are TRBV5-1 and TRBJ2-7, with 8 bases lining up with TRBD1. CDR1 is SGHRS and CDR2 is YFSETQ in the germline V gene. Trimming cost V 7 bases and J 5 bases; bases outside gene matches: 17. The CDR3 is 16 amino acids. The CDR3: CASLPFPDRAFDEQYF. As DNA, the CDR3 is TGCGCCAGCCTACCATTCCCGGACAGGGCATTCGACGAGCAGTACTTC.

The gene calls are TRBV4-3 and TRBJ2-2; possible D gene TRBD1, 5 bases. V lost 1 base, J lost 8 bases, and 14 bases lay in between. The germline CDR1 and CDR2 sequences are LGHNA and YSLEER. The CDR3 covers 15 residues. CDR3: CASSQAIGARGELFF. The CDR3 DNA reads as TGCGCCAGCAGCCAAGCGATAGGGGCCAGGGGGGAGCTGTTTTTT.

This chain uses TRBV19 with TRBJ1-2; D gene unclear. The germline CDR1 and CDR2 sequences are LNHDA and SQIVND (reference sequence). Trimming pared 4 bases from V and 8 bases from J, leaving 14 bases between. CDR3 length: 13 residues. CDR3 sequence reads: CASSTPERAGYTF. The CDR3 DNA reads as TGTGCCAGTAGTACCCCCGAGCGAGCGGGCTACACCTTC.

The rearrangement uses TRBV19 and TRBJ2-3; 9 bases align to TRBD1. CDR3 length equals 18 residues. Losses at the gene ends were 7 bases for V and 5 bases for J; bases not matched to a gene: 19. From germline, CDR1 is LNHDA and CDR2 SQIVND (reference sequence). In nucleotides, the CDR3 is TGTGCCAGTAAGTCCTCTCTCCTGGGACAGGGAAGTAAAGATACGCAGTATTTT. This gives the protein CASKSSLLGQGSKDTQYF.

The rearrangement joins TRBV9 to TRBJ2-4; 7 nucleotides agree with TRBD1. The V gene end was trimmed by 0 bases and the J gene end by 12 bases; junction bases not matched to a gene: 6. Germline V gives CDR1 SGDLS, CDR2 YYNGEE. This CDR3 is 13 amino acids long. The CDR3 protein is CASSVGDSSHQYF. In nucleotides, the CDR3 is TGTGCCAGCAGCGTAGGGGACAGTTCCCATCAGTACTTC. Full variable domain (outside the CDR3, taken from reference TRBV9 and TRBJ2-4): DSGVTQTPKHLITATGQRVTLRCSPRSGDLSVYWYQQSLDQGLQFLIQYYNGEERAKGNILERFSAQQFPDLHSELNLSSLELGDSALYFCASSVGDSSHQYFGAGTRLSVL.

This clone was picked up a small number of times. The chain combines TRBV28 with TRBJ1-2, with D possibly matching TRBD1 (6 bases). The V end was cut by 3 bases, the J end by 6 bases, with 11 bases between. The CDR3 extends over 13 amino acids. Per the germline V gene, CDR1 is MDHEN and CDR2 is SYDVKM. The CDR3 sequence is CASSFEGENGYTF. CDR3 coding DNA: TGTGCCAGCAGTTTTGAGGGGGAGAATGGCTACACCTTC.

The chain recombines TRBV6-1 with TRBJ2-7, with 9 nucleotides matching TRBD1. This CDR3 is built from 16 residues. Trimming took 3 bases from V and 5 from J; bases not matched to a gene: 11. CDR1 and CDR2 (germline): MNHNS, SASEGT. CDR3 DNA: TGTGCCAGCAGTGAGAATGTAGGGACAGGGATCGACGAGCAGTACTTC. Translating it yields CASSENVGTGIDEQYF.

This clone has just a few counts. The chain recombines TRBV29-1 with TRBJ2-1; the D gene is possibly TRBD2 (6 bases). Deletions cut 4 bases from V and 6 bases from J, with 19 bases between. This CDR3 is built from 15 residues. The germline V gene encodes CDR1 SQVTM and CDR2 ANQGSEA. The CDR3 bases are TGCAGCGTTGCAATCGACGGGAGAGTGGCCAATGAGCAGTTCTTC. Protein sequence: CSVAIDGRVANEQFF.

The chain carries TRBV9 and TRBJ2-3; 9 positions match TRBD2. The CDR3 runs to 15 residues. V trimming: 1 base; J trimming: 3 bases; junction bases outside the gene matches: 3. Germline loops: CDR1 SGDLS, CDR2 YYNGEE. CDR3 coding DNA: TGTGCCAGCAGCGTACAAAGCGGGAGGACAGATACGCAGTATTTT. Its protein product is CASSVQSGRTDTQYF.

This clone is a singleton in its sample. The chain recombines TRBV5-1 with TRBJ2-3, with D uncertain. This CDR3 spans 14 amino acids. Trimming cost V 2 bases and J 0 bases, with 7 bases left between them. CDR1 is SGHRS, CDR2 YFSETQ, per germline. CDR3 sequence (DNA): TGCGCCAGCAGCTTAGACGGGAGCACAGATACGCAGTATTTT. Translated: CASSLDGSTDTQYF.

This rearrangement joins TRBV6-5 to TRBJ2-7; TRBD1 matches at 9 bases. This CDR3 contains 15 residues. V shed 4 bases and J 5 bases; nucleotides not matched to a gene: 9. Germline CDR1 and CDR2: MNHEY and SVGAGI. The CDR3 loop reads CASSFRDRELDEQYF. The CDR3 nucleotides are TGTGCCAGCAGTTTTCGGGACAGGGAGTTGGACGAGCAGTACTTC.

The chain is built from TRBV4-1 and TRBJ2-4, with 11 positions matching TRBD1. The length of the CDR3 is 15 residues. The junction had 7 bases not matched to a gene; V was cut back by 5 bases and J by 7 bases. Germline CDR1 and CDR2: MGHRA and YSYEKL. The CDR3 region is CASSLGQGAWNIQYF. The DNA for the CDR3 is TGCGCCAGCAGCTTAGGACAGGGGGCCTGGAACATTCAGTACTTC.

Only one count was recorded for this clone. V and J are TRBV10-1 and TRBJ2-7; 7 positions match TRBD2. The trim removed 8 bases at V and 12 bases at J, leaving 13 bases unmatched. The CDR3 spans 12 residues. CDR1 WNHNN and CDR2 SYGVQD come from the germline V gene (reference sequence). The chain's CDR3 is CASYEGGLAGYF. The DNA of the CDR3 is TGCGCCAGCTATGAGGGAGGGCTGGCGGGGTACTTC.

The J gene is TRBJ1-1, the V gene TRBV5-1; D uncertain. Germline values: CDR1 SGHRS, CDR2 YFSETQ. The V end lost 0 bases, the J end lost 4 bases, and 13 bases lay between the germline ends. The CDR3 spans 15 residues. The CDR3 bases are TGCGCCAGCAGCTTGGGTCGACCGGGAGGCACTGAAGCTTTCTTT. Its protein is CASSLGRPGGTEAFF.

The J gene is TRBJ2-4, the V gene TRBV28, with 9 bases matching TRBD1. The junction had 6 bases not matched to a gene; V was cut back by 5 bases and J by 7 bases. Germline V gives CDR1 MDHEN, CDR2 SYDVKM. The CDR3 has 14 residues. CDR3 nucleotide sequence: TGTGCCAGCAGTACACCACAGGGGGCGAACATTCAGTACTTC. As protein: CASSTPQGANIQYF.

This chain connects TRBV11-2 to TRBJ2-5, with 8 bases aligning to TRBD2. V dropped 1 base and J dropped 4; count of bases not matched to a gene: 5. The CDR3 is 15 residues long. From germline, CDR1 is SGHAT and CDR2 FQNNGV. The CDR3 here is CASSLGASGSETQYF. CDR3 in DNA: TGTGCCAGCAGCTTAGGGGCTAGCGGGTCAGAGACCCAGTACTTC.

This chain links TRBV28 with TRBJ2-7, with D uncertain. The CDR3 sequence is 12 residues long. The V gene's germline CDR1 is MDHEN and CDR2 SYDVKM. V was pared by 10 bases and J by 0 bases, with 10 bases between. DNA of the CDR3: TGTGCCACCCAACCCAGCTCCTACGAGCAGTACTTC. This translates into CATQPSSYEQYF.

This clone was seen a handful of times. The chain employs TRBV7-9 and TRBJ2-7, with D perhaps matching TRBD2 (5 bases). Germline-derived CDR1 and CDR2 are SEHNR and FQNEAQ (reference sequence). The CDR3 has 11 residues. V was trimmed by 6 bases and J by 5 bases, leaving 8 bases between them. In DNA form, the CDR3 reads TGTGCCAGCAGGGCTAGCCACGAGCAGTACTTC. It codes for CASRASHEQYF.

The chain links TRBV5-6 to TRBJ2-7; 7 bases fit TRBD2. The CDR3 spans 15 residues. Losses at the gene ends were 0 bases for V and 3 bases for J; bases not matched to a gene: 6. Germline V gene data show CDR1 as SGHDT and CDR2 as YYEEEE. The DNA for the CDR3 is TGTGCCAGCAGCTTGGAACTAGCGCAGGGCTACGAGCAGTACTTC. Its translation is CASSLELAQGYEQYF.

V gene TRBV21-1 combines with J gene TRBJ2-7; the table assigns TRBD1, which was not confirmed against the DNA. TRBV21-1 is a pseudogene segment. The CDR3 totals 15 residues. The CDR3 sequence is CASRPPGQGAYEQYF. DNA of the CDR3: TGTGCCAGCAGGCCCCCGGGACAGGGGGCCTACGAGCAGTACTTC.

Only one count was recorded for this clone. The DNA for the CDR3 is TGTGCCAGCAGTGACAGGTACGGAGGCGAAAAACTGTTTTTT. Its protein product is CASSDRYGGEKLFF. The rearrangement joins TRBV6-1 to TRBJ1-4; the D is unclear. CDR3 length: 14 residues. Germline loops: CDR1 MNHNS, CDR2 SASEGT. V lost 3 bases to trimming and J lost 8 bases, with 13 bases between them.

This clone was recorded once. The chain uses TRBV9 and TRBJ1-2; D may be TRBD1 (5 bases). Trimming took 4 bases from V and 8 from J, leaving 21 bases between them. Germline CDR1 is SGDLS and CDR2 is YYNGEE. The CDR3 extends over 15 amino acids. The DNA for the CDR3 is TGTGCCAGCAGCCCCCAGGGCAGGCCAACTATGGGCTACACCTTC. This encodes CASSPQGRPTMGYTF.